The clone carrying this T cell receptor (beta chain) was detected once. The table came from immunoSEQ multiplex PCR; TCRdb's copy has only in-frame clones and leaves some out. Here the sample spans about 68,000 clones, 95% to 98% being singletons. The source of the sample is a study of technical replicates of blood from a few donors. V was pared by 2 bases and J by 5 bases, with 1 base of the junction left unmatched. Per the germline V gene, CDR1 is MNHEY and CDR2 is SMNVEV (reference sequence). There are 15 residues in the CDR3. The clonotype comes from a human donor in good health. The sequenced material came from T cells isolated from PBMCs. The chain recombines TRBV27 with TRBJ2-7; 15 positions match TRBD2. The CDR3 coding sequence is TGTGCCAGCAGTTTAGGGACTAGCGGGAGGCACGAGCAGTACTTC. The encoded protein is CASSLGTSGRHEQYF.